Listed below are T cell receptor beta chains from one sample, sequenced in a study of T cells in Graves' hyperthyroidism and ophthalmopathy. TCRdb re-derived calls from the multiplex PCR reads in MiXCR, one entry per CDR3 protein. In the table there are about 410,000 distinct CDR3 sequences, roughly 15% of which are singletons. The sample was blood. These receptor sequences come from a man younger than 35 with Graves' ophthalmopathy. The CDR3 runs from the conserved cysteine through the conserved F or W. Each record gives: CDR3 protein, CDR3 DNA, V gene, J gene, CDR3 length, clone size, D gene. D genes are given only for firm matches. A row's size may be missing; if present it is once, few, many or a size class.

cdr3_aa: CASSLGRSSYNEQFF
cdr3_nt: TGTGCCAGCAGCTTAGGCAGAAGCTCCTACAATGAGCAGTTCTTC
v_call: TRBV13
j_call: TRBJ2-1
cdr3_length: 15
clone_size: many
d_call: NA

cdr3_aa: CASRKTDRQHINYGYTF
cdr3_nt: TGCGCCAGCAGGAAAACAGACAGACAACATATTAACTATGGCTACACCTTC
v_call: TRBV5-1
j_call: TRBJ1-2
cdr3_length: 17
clone_size: many
d_call: NA

cdr3_aa: CASSQGARGPYNEQFF
cdr3_nt: TGTGCCAGCAGCCAAGGGGCCAGGGGACCCTACAATGAGCAGTTCTTC
v_call: TRBV3-1
j_call: TRBJ2-1
cdr3_length: 16
clone_size: many
d_call: NA

cdr3_aa: CASSAPHGAYEQYF
cdr3_nt: TGTGCCAGTAGTGCGCCACACGGAGCCTACGAGCAGTACTTC
v_call: TRBV6-2/TRBV6-3
j_call: TRBJ2-7
cdr3_length: 14
clone_size: few
d_call: NA

cdr3_aa: CASSVKGGVEAFF
cdr3_nt: TGTGCCAGCAGCGTAAAAGGGGGGGTTGAAGCTTTCTTT
v_call: TRBV9
j_call: TRBJ1-1
cdr3_length: 13
clone_size: many
d_call: NA

cdr3_aa: CASSSGQYSNQPQHF
cdr3_nt: TGTGCCAGTAGTAGCGGACAGTATAGCAATCAGCCCCAGCATTTT
v_call: TRBV19
j_call: TRBJ1-5
cdr3_length: 15
clone_size: few
d_call: NA

cdr3_aa: CASSQLDPYYGYTF
cdr3_nt: TGCGCCAGCAGCCAACTAGACCCCTACTATGGCTACACCTTC
v_call: TRBV4-1
j_call: TRBJ1-2
cdr3_length: 14
clone_size: many
d_call: NA

cdr3_aa: CASPGQGGGYTF
cdr3_nt: TGTGCCTCGCCCGGGCAGGGAGGGGGCTACACCTTC
v_call: TRBV30
j_call: TRBJ1-2
cdr3_length: 12
clone_size: many
d_call: NA

cdr3_aa: CASKRGDLYNEQFF
cdr3_nt: TGTGCCAGCAAGCGGGGGGATCTCTACAATGAGCAGTTCTTC
v_call: TRBV7-8
j_call: TRBJ2-1
cdr3_length: 14
clone_size: many
d_call: TRBD2

cdr3_aa: CASNLGPYNEQFF
cdr3_nt: TGTGCCAGCAACCTAGGACCCTACAATGAGCAGTTCTTC
v_call: TRBV12-3/TRBV12-4
j_call: TRBJ2-1
cdr3_length: 13
clone_size: many
d_call: NA

cdr3_aa: CASSLEGGGAYFF
cdr3_nt: TGTGCCAGCAGCTTAGAAGGCGGGGGGGCTTATTTCTTC
v_call: TRBV7-2
j_call: TRBJ2-1
cdr3_length: 13
clone_size: NA
d_call: TRBD2

cdr3_aa: CASSVRPGRETQYF
cdr3_nt: TGTGCCAGCAGTGTACGCCCGGGTAGGGAGACCCAGTACTTC
v_call: TRBV6-1
j_call: TRBJ2-5
cdr3_length: 14
clone_size: many
d_call: NA

cdr3_aa: CASSWESYEQYF
cdr3_nt: TGTGCCAGCAGCTGGGAGTCCTACGAGCAGTACTTC
v_call: TRBV3-1
j_call: TRBJ2-7
cdr3_length: 12
clone_size: many
d_call: NA

cdr3_aa: CASSLVGGGAQETQYF
cdr3_nt: TGTGCCAGCAGTTTAGTCGGCGGGGGGGCCCAAGAGACCCAGTACTTC
v_call: TRBV12-3/TRBV12-4
j_call: TRBJ2-5
cdr3_length: 16
clone_size: many
d_call: TRBD2

cdr3_aa: CSVTDRLAKNIQYF
cdr3_nt: TGCAGCGTGACGGATCGACTAGCCAAAAACATTCAGTACTTC
v_call: TRBV29-1
j_call: TRBJ2-4
cdr3_length: 14
clone_size: many
d_call: NA

cdr3_aa: CSARPAGLGYEQYF
cdr3_nt: TGCAGTGCTAGACCTGCCGGACTTGGCTACGAGCAGTACTTC
v_call: TRBV20-1
j_call: TRBJ2-7
cdr3_length: 14
clone_size: many
d_call: NA

cdr3_aa: CASSSGTGFGEQYF
cdr3_nt: TGTGCCAGCAGCTCTGGGACAGGGTTCGGCGAGCAGTACTTC
v_call: TRBV7-9
j_call: TRBJ2-7
cdr3_length: 14
clone_size: NA
d_call: TRBD1

cdr3_aa: CASSEISGTGELFF
cdr3_nt: TGCGCCAGCAGCGAAATCTCGGGAACCGGGGAGCTGTTTTTT
v_call: TRBV4-1
j_call: TRBJ2-2
cdr3_length: 14
clone_size: NA
d_call: NA

cdr3_aa: CASTSSGTAYAGSAIYF
cdr3_nt: TGTGCCAGCACCTCATCGGGGACAGCATACGCAGGGTCCGCCATATATTTT
v_call: TRBV6-1
j_call: TRBJ1-3
cdr3_length: 17
clone_size: few
d_call: TRBD1

cdr3_aa: CASTLTFGELFF
cdr3_nt: TGCGCCAGCACCCTAACATTCGGGGAGCTGTTTTTT
v_call: TRBV5-1
j_call: TRBJ2-2
cdr3_length: 12
clone_size: many
d_call: NA

cdr3_aa: CASTVDYRYNEQYF
cdr3_nt: TGTGCCAGCACCGTGGACTATCGGTACAACGAGCAGTACTTC
v_call: TRBV27
j_call: TRBJ2-7
cdr3_length: 14
clone_size: NA
d_call: NA

cdr3_aa: CASSLVPAANEQYF
cdr3_nt: TGTGCCAGCAGTTTAGTACCGGCCGCCAACGAGCAGTACTTC
v_call: TRBV12-3/TRBV12-4
j_call: TRBJ2-7
cdr3_length: 14
clone_size: many
d_call: NA

cdr3_aa: CASSTRGGGYMNTEAFF
cdr3_nt: TGCGCCAGCAGCACCCGGGGAGGGGGATACATGAACACTGAAGCTTTCTTT
v_call: TRBV5-1
j_call: TRBJ1-1
cdr3_length: 17
clone_size: many
d_call: NA

cdr3_aa: CASSQADSALYEQYF
cdr3_nt: TGTGCCAGCAGCCAAGCAGACAGTGCCCTCTACGAGCAGTACTTC
v_call: TRBV4-2
j_call: TRBJ2-7
cdr3_length: 15
clone_size: NA
d_call: NA

cdr3_aa: CASTDIEGYNSPLHF
cdr3_nt: TGTGCCAGCACAGACATCGAGGGCTATAATTCACCCCTCCACTTT
v_call: TRBV2
j_call: TRBJ1-6
cdr3_length: 15
clone_size: many
d_call: NA

cdr3_aa: CASSADRVNAYEQYF
cdr3_nt: TGTGCCAGCTCAGCGGACAGGGTAAACGCCTACGAGCAGTACTTC
v_call: TRBV18
j_call: TRBJ2-7
cdr3_length: 15
clone_size: NA
d_call: TRBD1

cdr3_aa: CATSEPGREAFF
cdr3_nt: TGTGCCACCAGTGAACCGGGCCGTGAAGCTTTCTTT
v_call: TRBV24-1
j_call: TRBJ1-1
cdr3_length: 12
clone_size: many
d_call: NA

cdr3_aa: CASSLFGASNQPQHF
cdr3_nt: TGTGCCAGCAGCTTATTTGGGGCCAGCAATCAGCCCCAGCATTTT
v_call: TRBV11-2
j_call: TRBJ1-5
cdr3_length: 15
clone_size: many
d_call: NA

cdr3_aa: CAWSAGTGGFRGNQPQHF
cdr3_nt: TGTGCCTGGAGCGCCGGGACAGGGGGGTTTCGAGGCAATCAGCCCCAGCATTTT
v_call: TRBV30
j_call: TRBJ1-5
cdr3_length: 18
clone_size: few
d_call: TRBD1

cdr3_aa: CASSPPPQGLSTDTQYF
cdr3_nt: TGTGCCAGCTCACCACCGCCCCAGGGCCTTAGCACAGATACGCAGTATTTT
v_call: TRBV18
j_call: TRBJ2-3
cdr3_length: 17
clone_size: NA
d_call: NA

cdr3_aa: CASRRQGAKDTQYF
cdr3_nt: TGTGCCAGCAGAAGACAGGGGGCAAAAGATACGCAGTATTTT
v_call: TRBV6-1
j_call: TRBJ2-3
cdr3_length: 14
clone_size: NA
d_call: TRBD1

cdr3_aa: CASSHSGANNEQFF
cdr3_nt: TGTGCCAGCAGCCACTCCGGGGCTAACAATGAGCAGTTCTTC
v_call: TRBV6-2/TRBV6-3
j_call: TRBJ2-1
cdr3_length: 14
clone_size: many
d_call: NA

cdr3_aa: CASSLDIGSDTQYF
cdr3_nt: TGTGCCAGCAGTTTGGACATAGGCTCAGATACGCAGTATTTT
v_call: TRBV27
j_call: TRBJ2-3
cdr3_length: 14
clone_size: many
d_call: NA

cdr3_aa: CASSLLRNTGELFF
cdr3_nt: TGCGCCAGCAGCTTGCTCAGAAACACCGGGGAGCTGTTTTTT
v_call: TRBV5-1
j_call: TRBJ2-2
cdr3_length: 14
clone_size: many
d_call: NA

cdr3_aa: CASSQDPKRRSSGNTIYF
cdr3_nt: TGCGCCAGCAGCCAAGATCCCAAACGCCGGAGCTCTGGAAACACCATATATTTT
v_call: TRBV4-1
j_call: TRBJ1-3
cdr3_length: 18
clone_size: NA
d_call: NA

cdr3_aa: CASSSGTSAYEQYF
cdr3_nt: TGTGCCAGCAGTTCCGGGACTAGCGCCTACGAGCAGTACTTC
v_call: TRBV6-2/TRBV6-3
j_call: TRBJ2-7
cdr3_length: 14
clone_size: many
d_call: TRBD2

cdr3_aa: CASSIRGSGYTQYF
cdr3_nt: TGTGCCAGTAGTATAAGGGGGTCGGGGTATACGCAGTATTTT
v_call: TRBV19
j_call: TRBJ2-3
cdr3_length: 14
clone_size: NA
d_call: NA

cdr3_aa: CSVLAYEQYF
cdr3_nt: TGCAGTGTGCTAGCGTACGAGCAGTACTTC
v_call: TRBV20-1
j_call: TRBJ2-7
cdr3_length: 10
clone_size: many
d_call: NA

cdr3_aa: CSVEGYGSEKLFF
cdr3_nt: TGCAGCGTTGAGGGGTACGGGAGTGAAAAACTGTTTTTT
v_call: TRBV29-1
j_call: TRBJ1-4
cdr3_length: 13
clone_size: once
d_call: NA

cdr3_aa: CASSQGTSGKEDTQYF
cdr3_nt: TGTGCCAGCAGCCAAGGGACTAGCGGGAAGGAAGATACGCAGTATTTT
v_call: TRBV3-1
j_call: TRBJ2-3
cdr3_length: 16
clone_size: many
d_call: TRBD2

cdr3_aa: CATSSPLEWDQYF
cdr3_nt: TGTGCCACCAGCTCCCCACTGGAGTGGGATCAGTACTTC
v_call: TRBV15
j_call: TRBJ2-7
cdr3_length: 13
clone_size: few
d_call: NA

cdr3_aa: CASGRTGYEQYF
cdr3_nt: TGTGCCAGCGGAAGGACCGGATACGAGCAGTACTTC
v_call: TRBV7-9
j_call: TRBJ2-7
cdr3_length: 12
clone_size: many
d_call: NA